This T cell receptor (beta chain) was sequenced for a study of blood T cell repertoires in COVID-19. As processed by the authors: For nucleated cells, counts were estimated from reference gene primer amplification. Using immunoSEQ multiplex PCR, the repertoire was profiled, and TCRdb retains in-frame clones only, with some absent. That table is the source of V, J and clone size, and D and trimming were worked out from the DNA. This sample has 95,000 to 110,000 clones; roughly nine tenths occur once, and the top ten carry 4.9%. Germline CDR1 is MNHEY and CDR2 is SMNVEV (reference sequence). V lost 3 bases to trimming and J lost 2 bases, with 11 bases between them. The CDR3 is made up of 15 amino acids.

The sample consisted of peripheral blood. This clonotype was sampled from a man aged 40-49 years with active or convalescent COVID-19. The chain couples TRBV27 to TRBJ1-3, with D perhaps TRBD1 (5 bases). CDR3 sequence: CASSFQGTAGNTIYF. CDR3 DNA: TGTGCCAGCAGTTTCCAGGGAACGGCTGGAAACACCATATATTTT.